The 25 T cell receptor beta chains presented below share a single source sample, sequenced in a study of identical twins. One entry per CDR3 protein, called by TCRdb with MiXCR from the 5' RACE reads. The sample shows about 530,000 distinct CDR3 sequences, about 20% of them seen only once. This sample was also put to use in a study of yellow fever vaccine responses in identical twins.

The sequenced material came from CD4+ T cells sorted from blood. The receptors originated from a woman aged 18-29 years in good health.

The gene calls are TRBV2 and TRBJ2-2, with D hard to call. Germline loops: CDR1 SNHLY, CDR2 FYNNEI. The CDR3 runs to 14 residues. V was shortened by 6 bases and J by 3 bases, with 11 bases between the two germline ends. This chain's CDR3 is CASRVDGDTGELFF. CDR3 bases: TGTGCCAGCAGGGTAGACGGAGACACCGGGGAGCTGTTTTTT.

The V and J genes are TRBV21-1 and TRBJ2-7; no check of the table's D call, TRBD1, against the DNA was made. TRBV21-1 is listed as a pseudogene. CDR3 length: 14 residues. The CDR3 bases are TGTGCCAGCAGCAGGCGACAGGGGAACTGCGAGCAGTACGTC. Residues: CASSRRQGNCEQYV.

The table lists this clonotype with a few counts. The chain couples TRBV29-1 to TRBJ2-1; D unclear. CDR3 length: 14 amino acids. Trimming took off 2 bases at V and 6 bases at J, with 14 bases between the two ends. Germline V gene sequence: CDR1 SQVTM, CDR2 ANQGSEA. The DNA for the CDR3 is TGCAGCGTTGAAAACGCAGGAGTGGGCAATGAGCAGTTCTTC. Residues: CSVENAGVGNEQFF.

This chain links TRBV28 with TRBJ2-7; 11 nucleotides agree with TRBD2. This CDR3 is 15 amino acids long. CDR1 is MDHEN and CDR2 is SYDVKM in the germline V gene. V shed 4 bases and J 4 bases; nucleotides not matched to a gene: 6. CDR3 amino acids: CASSSARLAGYEQYF. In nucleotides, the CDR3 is TGTGCCAGCAGTTCCGCGAGACTAGCGGGATACGAGCAGTACTTC.

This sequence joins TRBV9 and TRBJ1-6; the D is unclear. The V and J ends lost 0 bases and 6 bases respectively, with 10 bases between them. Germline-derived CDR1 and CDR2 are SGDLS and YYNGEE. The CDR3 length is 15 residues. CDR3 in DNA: TGTGCCAGCAGCGTAGGTCAAGTTTCTAATTCACCCCTCCACTTT. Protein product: CASSVGQVSNSPLHF.

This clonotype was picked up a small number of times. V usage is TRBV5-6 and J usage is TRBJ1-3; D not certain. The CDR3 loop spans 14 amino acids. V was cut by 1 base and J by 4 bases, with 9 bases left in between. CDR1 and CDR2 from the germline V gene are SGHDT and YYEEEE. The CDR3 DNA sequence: TGTGCCAGCAGCTTGCTAACGGCAGGAAACACCATATATTTT. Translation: CASSLLTAGNTIYF.

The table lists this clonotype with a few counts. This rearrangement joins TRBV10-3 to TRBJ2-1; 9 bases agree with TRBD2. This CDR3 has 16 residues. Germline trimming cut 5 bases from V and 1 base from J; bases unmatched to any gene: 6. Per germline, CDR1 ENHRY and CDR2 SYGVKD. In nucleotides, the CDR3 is TGTGCCATCAGTCAAAATAGCGGGAGTTCCTACAATGAGCAGTTCTTC. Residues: CAISQNSGSSYNEQFF.

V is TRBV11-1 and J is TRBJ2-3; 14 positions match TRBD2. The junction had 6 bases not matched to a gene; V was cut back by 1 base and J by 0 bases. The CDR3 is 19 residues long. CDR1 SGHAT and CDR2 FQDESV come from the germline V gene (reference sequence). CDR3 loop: CASSLVGTSGGQSTDTQYF. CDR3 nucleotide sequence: TGTGCCAGCAGCTTAGTGGGGACTAGCGGGGGCCAGAGCACAGATACGCAGTATTTT.

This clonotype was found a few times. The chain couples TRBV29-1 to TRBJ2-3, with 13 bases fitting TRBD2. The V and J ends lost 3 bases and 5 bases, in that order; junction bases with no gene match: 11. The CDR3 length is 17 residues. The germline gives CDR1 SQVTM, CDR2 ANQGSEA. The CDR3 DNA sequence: TGCAGCGTTGACCCCGGACTAGCGGGAGAGAATGGAGATACGCAGTATTTT. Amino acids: CSVDPGLAGENGDTQYF.

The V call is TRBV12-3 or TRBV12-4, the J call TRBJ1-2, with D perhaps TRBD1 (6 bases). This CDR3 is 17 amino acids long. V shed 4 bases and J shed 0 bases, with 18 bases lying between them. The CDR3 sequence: CASSSSRDMHANYGYTF. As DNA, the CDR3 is TGTGCCAGCAGTTCGTCCCGGGACATGCACGCTAACTATGGCTACACCTTC.

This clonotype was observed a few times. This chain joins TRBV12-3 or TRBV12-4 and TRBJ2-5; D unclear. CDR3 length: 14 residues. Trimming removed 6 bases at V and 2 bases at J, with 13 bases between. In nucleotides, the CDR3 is TGTGCCAGCAGGCCGCCCAGGCCACAAGAGACCCAGTACTTC. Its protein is CASRPPRPQETQYF.

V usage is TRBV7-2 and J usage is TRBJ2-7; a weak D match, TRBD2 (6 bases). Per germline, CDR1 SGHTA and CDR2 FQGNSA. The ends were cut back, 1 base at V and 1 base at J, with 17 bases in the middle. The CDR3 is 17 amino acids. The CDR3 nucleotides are TGTGCCAGCAGCTTAGGTTTCGAGCGGAGGGGTTCCTACGAGCAGTACTTC. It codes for CASSLGFERRGSYEQYF.

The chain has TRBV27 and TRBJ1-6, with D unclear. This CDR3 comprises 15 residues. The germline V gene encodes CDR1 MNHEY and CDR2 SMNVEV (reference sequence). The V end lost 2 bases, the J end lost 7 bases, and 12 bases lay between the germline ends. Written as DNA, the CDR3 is TGTGCCAGCAGTTTACGCGGGCCTCCGAATTCACCCCTCCACTTT. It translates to CASSLRGPPNSPLHF.

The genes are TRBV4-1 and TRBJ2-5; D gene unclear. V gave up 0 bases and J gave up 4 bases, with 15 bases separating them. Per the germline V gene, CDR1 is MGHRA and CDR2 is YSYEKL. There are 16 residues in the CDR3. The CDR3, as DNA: TGCGCCAGCAGCCAAGACGAAACTAAAGTCAGAGAGACCCAGTACTTC. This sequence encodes CASSQDETKVRETQYF.

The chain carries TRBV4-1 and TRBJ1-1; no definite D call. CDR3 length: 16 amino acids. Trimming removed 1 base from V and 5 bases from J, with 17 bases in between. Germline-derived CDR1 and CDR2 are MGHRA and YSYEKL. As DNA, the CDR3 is TGCGCCAGCAGCCAAGGGTCGACGGCTCAAAGGACTGAAGCTTTCTTT. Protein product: CASSQGSTAQRTEAFF.

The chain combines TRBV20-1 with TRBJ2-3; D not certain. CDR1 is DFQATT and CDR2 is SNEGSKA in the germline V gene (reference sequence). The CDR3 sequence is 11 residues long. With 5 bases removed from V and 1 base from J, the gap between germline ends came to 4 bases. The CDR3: CSAWGTDTQYF. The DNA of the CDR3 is TGCAGTGCTTGGGGCACAGATACGCAGTATTTT.

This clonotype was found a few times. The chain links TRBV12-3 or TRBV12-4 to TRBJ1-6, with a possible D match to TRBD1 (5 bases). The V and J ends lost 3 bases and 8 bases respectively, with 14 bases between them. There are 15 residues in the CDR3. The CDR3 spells CASSFRAGNDSPLHF. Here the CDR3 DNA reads TGTGCCAGCAGTTTCCGGGCAGGGAACGATTCACCCCTCCACTTT.

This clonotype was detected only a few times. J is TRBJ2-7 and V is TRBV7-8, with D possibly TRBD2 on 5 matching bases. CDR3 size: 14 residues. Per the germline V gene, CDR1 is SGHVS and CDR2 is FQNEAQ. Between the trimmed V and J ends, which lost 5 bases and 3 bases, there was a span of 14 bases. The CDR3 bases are TGTGCCAGCAGCCCAAAGACGGGGAACTACGAGCAGTACTTC. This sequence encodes CASSPKTGNYEQYF.

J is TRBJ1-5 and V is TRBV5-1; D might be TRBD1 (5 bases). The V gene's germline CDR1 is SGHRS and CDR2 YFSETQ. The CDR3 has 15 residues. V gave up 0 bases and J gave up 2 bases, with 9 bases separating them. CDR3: CASSLVAGRNQPQHF. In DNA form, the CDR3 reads TGCGCCAGCAGCTTGGTGGCAGGGCGCAATCAGCCCCAGCATTTT. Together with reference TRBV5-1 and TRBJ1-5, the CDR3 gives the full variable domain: KAGVTQTPRYLIKTRGQQVTLSCSPISGHRSVSWYQQTPGQGLQFLFEYFSETQRNKGNFPGRFSGRQFSNSRSEMNVSTLELGDSALYLCASSLVAGRNQPQHFGDGTRLSIL.

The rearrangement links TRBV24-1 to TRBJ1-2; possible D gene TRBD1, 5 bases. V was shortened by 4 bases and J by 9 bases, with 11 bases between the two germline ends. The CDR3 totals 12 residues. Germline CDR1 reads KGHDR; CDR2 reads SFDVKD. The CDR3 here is CATSDAGESYTF. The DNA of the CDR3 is TGTGCCACCAGTGACGCGGGGGAGAGCTACACCTTC.

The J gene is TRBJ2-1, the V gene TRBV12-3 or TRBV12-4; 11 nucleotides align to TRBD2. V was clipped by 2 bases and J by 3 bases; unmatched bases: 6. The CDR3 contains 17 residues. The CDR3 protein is CASSLRLAGGRYNEQFF. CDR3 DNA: TGTGCCAGCAGTTTAAGGCTAGCGGGAGGTCGCTACAATGAGCAGTTCTTC.

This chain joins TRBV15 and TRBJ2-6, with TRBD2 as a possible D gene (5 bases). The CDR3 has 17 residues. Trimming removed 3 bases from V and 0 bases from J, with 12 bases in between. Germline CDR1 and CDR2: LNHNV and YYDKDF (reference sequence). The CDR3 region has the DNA TGTGCCACCAGCAGGGAGGAGGCGTACTCTGGGGCCAACGTCCTGACTTTC. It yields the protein CATSREEAYSGANVLTF.

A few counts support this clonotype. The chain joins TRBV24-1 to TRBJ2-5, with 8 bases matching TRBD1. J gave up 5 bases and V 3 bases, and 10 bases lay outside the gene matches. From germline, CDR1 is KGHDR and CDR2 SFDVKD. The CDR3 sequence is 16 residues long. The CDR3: CATSDPTGVRGETQYF. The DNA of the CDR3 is TGTGCCACCAGTGATCCGACAGGGGTAAGAGGGGAGACCCAGTACTTC.

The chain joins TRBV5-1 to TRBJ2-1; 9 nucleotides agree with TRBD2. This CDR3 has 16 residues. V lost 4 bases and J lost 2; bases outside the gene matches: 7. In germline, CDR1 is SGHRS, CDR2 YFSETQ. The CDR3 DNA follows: TGCGCCAGCAGCCCTGGGACTAGCACGGCCTACAATGAGCAGTTCTTC. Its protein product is CASSPGTSTAYNEQFF.

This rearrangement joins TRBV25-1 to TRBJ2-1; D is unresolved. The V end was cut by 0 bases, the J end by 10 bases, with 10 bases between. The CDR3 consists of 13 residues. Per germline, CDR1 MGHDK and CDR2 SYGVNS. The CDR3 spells CASSEYSIGEQFF. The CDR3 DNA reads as TGTGCCAGCAGTGAATACTCGATCGGGGAGCAGTTCTTC.